The 20 T cell receptor beta chains below come from one sample, sequenced in a study of PD-1 blockade in classical Hodgkin lymphoma. The data were produced by immunoSEQ multiplex PCR, yet TCRdb's version contains in-frame clones alone and is incomplete. The sample holds tens of thousands of clones, 60% to 75% seen once. Each patient's relapse followed autologous stem cell transplantation, and brentuximab vedotin exposure varied. This specimen was peripheral blood mononuclear cells (PBMCs), taken before the second cycle of nivolumab. The receptors derive from a human donor with classical Hodgkin lymphoma.

This chain joins TRBV4-2 and TRBJ2-1, with D unclear. The CDR3 spans 13 residues. Per germline, CDR1 LGHNA and CDR2 YNFKEQ. The V gene lost 4 bases and the J gene lost 3 bases, with 7 bases spanning the gap. CDR3 DNA sequence: TGTGCCAGCAGCCCGACCGACTACAATGAGCAGTTCTTC. Its protein is CASSPTDYNEQFF.

This clone is labeled medium-sized. The CDR3 DNA sequence: TGTGCCAGTAGTATGGCAGGGGGTGGCTACACCTTC. Translating gives CASSMAGGGYTF. This chain uses TRBV19 with TRBJ1-2; 7 bases are shared with TRBD1. The junction had 2 bases not matched to a gene; V was cut back by 3 bases and J by 7 bases. Per the germline V gene, CDR1 is LNHDA and CDR2 is SQIVND (reference sequence). This CDR3 region has 12 residues. The full variable domain, rest sourced from reference TRBV19 and TRBJ1-2, is DGGITQSPKYLFRKEGQNVTLSCEQNLNHDAMYWYRQDPGQGLRLIYYSQIVNDFQKGDIAEGYSVSREKKESFPLTVTSAQKNPTAFYLCASSMAGGGYTFGSGTRLTVV.

The chain employs TRBV29-1 and TRBJ1-2, with no clear D. This CDR3 region has 12 residues. V was shortened by 5 bases and J by 0 bases, with 7 bases between the two germline ends. Germline V lookup: CDR1 SQVTM, CDR2 ANQGSEA. CDR3 nucleotide sequence: TGCAGCGTTCGCGTAGCTAACTATGGCTACACCTTC. Translated: CSVRVANYGYTF.

The V call is TRBV11-2, the J call TRBJ1-1; D gene uncertain. Germline CDR1 reads SGHAT; CDR2 reads FQNNGV. This CDR3 has 13 amino acids. With 0 bases removed from V and 2 bases from J, the gap between germline ends came to 4 bases. The CDR3 sequence is CASSLEYNTEAFF. The CDR3 coding sequence is TGTGCCAGCAGCTTAGAATACAACACTGAAGCTTTCTTT.

This clone was observed a few times. The V and J genes are TRBV7-8 and TRBJ1-4; D possibly corresponds to TRBD1 (5 bases). Germline V lookup: CDR1 SGHVS, CDR2 FQNEAQ. The V end lost 4 bases, the J end lost 8 bases, and 11 bases lay between the germline ends. This CDR3 contains 13 residues. This CDR3 reads CASSWGGKEKLFF. The CDR3 nucleotides read TGTGCCAGCAGCTGGGGGGGGAAGGAAAAACTGTTTTTT.

V and J are TRBV28 and TRBJ1-4; D may be TRBD1 (6 bases). The CDR3 runs 18 residues. V was clipped by 1 base and J by 0 bases, with 15 bases between them. Looked up from germline, CDR1 is MDHEN and CDR2 is SYDVKM. For the CDR3, the DNA is TGTGCCAGCAGTTTATACTCGGGACAAAGTGCAACTAATGAAAAACTGTTTTTT. It codes for CASSLYSGQSATNEKLFF.

This clone was observed a few times. J is TRBJ2-2 and V is TRBV7-8; the match to TRBD2 covers 8 bases. Per germline, CDR1 SGHVS and CDR2 FQNEAQ. The J segment lost 5 bases and the V segment lost 5 bases, leaving 7 bases of the junction unmatched. The CDR3 contains 15 residues. The CDR3 region has the DNA TGTGCCAGCAGCCCCCGGGGGGGGGCAACCGGGGAGCTGTTTTTT. It encodes CASSPRGGATGELFF.

The V call is TRBV9, the J call TRBJ2-5; D may be TRBD1 (7 bases). V dropped 0 bases and J dropped 3 bases, with 12 bases sitting between them. Germline CDR1 reads SGDLS; CDR2 reads YYNGEE. The CDR3 length is 15 residues. The CDR3 here is CASSVDPRGEETQYF. DNA of the CDR3: TGTGCCAGCAGCGTAGATCCCAGGGGGGAAGAGACCCAGTACTTC.

This clone was counted a single time. V gene TRBV7-8 combines with J gene TRBJ2-1; 12 bases fit TRBD2. The V gene end was trimmed by 5 bases and the J gene end by 8 bases; junction bases not matched to a gene: 13. This CDR3 region has 17 residues. Germline CDR1 reads SGHVS; CDR2 reads FQNEAQ. CDR3 protein: CASSASSGGAVLDEQFF. CDR3 bases: TGTGCCAGCAGCGCGTCTAGCGGGGGGGCCGTTCTCGATGAGCAGTTCTTC.

The chain combines TRBV2 with TRBJ2-3; D possibly corresponds to TRBD2 (6 bases). This CDR3 has 14 amino acids. Germline V CDR1 and CDR2: SNHLY, FYNNEI. V was shortened by 6 bases and J by 1 base, with 11 bases between the two germline ends. DNA for the CDR3: TGTGCCAGCAGAGGGGACTTAGGCACAGATACGCAGTATTTT. This translates into CASRGDLGTDTQYF.

The CDR3 DNA reads TGTGCCAGCAGCGTAGGGGTCGGAAACTATGGCTACACCTTC. Its translation: CASSVGVGNYGYTF. The V call is TRBV9, the J call TRBJ1-2; D uncertain. The germline V and J ends were trimmed by 0 bases and 2 bases, with 8 bases remaining between them. CDR3 length: 14 amino acids. CDR1 SGDLS and CDR2 YYNGEE come from the germline V gene.

The rearrangement uses TRBV15 and TRBJ1-1, with a possible D match to TRBD1 (5 bases). Germline lookup yields CDR1 LNHNV and CDR2 YYDKDF (reference sequence). The CDR3 loop spans 13 amino acids. Trimming shortened V by 8 bases and J by 2 bases, and 12 bases separated the two germline ends. Here the CDR3 DNA reads TGTGCCACCGGGGCGGGGGGTAACACTGAAGCTTTCTTT. It specifies CATGAGGNTEAFF.

This clone came up once. The chain couples TRBV7-3 to TRBJ2-1, with D perhaps matching TRBD1 (6 bases). V dropped 6 bases and J dropped 6 bases, with 18 bases sitting between them. This CDR3 contains 15 residues. From germline, CDR1 is SGHTA and CDR2 FQGTGA. CDR3 residues: CASSRPGQASNEQFF. The CDR3 DNA reads TGTGCCAGCAGTCGGCCGGGACAAGCTTCCAATGAGCAGTTCTTC. The complete variable domain, with remaining parts taken from reference TRBV7-3 and TRBJ2-1, reads GAGVSQTPSNKVTEKGKYVELRCDPISGHTALYWYRQSLGQGPEFLIYFQGTGAADDSGLPNDRFFAVRPEGSVSTLKIQRTERGDSAVYLCASSRPGQASNEQFFGPGTRLTVL.

This clone was seen a handful of times. The chain employs TRBV25-1 and TRBJ2-3; the D gene is possibly TRBD2 (6 bases). The V gene lost 1 base and the J gene lost 3 bases, with 8 bases spanning the gap. The CDR3 has 14 amino acids. Germline-derived CDR1 and CDR2 are MGHDK and SYGVNS. CDR3 residues: CASSEWAGTDTQYF. The CDR3 nucleotides are TGTGCCAGCAGTGAATGGGCGGGGACAGATACGCAGTATTTT.

The J gene is TRBJ2-2, the V gene TRBV7-9, with unresolved D. Germline values: CDR1 SEHNR, CDR2 FQNEAQ (reference sequence). The CDR3 runs to 15 residues. The germline V and J ends were trimmed by 5 bases and 6 bases, with 16 bases remaining between them. The CDR3 region is CASSGGEAHAGELFF. DNA for the CDR3: TGTGCCAGCAGCGGTGGGGAAGCCCATGCCGGGGAGCTGTTTTTT.

This chain connects TRBV10-3 to TRBJ1-5; 8 nucleotides align to TRBD1. The CDR3 loop spans 15 amino acids. Germline CDR1 and CDR2: ENHRY and SYGVKD. The V segment lost 2 bases and the J segment 6 bases; nucleotides outside the gene matches: 6. This CDR3 is CAISEGQGEAQPQHF. As DNA, the CDR3 is TGTGCCATCAGTGAGGGACAGGGCGAAGCTCAGCCCCAGCATTTT.

In DNA form, the CDR3 reads TGTGCCAGCAGCTTGGGGCCTAGTAATGGCGAAGAGGGCTACGAGCAGTACTTC. Translated, it gives CASSLGPSNGEEGYEQYF. The gene calls are TRBV5-4 and TRBJ2-7, with a possible D match to TRBD2 (5 bases). CDR3 length: 18 amino acids. Trimming stripped 0 bases from V and 3 bases from J, with 22 bases between. Germline-derived CDR1 and CDR2 are SGHNT and YYREEE (reference sequence).

The rearrangement uses TRBV7-8 and TRBJ1-2, with TRBD1 matching 7 bases. CDR3 size: 13 residues. The germline V gene encodes CDR1 SGHVS and CDR2 FQNEAQ. After removal of 5 bases from V and 5 bases from J, the junction contained 5 bases not matched to a gene. The CDR3 region has the DNA TGTGCCAGCAGCCAAACCAGGGGGTATGGCTACACCTTC. Amino acids: CASSQTRGYGYTF.

This clone was counted between two and nine times. V usage is TRBV7-6 and J usage is TRBJ2-1, with TRBD1 as a possible D gene (5 bases). CDR1 is SGHVS and CDR2 is FNYEAQ in the germline V gene. The length of the CDR3 is 20 residues. Trimming removed 0 bases at V and 1 base at J, with 22 bases between. In DNA, the CDR3 is TGTGCCAGCAGCTTAGCGGGCAGGGTCCCCCGTAGGGGTTCCTACAATGAGCAGTTCTTC. This translates into CASSLAGRVPRRGSYNEQFF. Together with reference TRBV7-6 and TRBJ2-1, the CDR3 gives the full variable domain: GAGVSQSPRYKVTKRGQDVALRCDPISGHVSLYWYRQALGQGPEFLTYFNYEAQQDKSGLPNDRFSAERPEGSISTLTIQRTEQRDSAMYRCASSLAGRVPRRGSYNEQFFGPGTRLTVL.

The chain couples TRBV5-6 to TRBJ1-2, with TRBD1 as a possible D gene (6 bases). The CDR3 sequence is 13 residues long. Deletions cut 6 bases from V and 6 bases from J, with 15 bases between. The V gene's germline CDR1 is SGHDT and CDR2 YYEEEE. CDR3 sequence: CASNIRGLHGYTF. The CDR3 DNA is TGTGCCAGCAATATCCGGGGGCTGCATGGCTACACCTTC.